In its sample, the clone carrying this TCR beta chain was seen a few times. Its target is unknown. A J-beta primer mix and a sample-barcoded 5' primer were used in a second PCR of roughly 6 to 11 cycles. Each CDR3 protein gets one entry after TCRdb re-called the 5' RACE reads with MiXCR. The data show roughly 500,000 distinct CDR3 sequences, 24% seen once. The data stem from a study of blood T cells in healthy people across ages. Donation came from healthy Caucasian individuals in Russia who were aged about 6 to 95. Each sample provided at least 6 micrograms of extracted total RNA. Overall study findings and caveats: The recorded TCR beta diversity per million T cells decreased in a roughly linear manner with age. With naive T cell percentage, TCR beta diversity showed a strong correlation.

These data are also associated with another study on T cells of mothers and their children.

This receptor was identified in a boy between 10 and 17 years old in good health. The sample comprised blood.

The CDR3 bases are TGTGCCAGCAGTGAAAGACAGGGGGAAACCGGGGAGCTGTTTTTT. Encoded protein: CASSERQGETGELFF. The chain employs TRBV6-4 and TRBJ2-2; 9 positions match TRBD1. The CDR3 loop spans 15 amino acids. The V segment lost 3 bases and the J segment 5 bases; nucleotides outside the gene matches: 4. CDR1 is MRHNA and CDR2 is SNTAGT in the germline V gene.